This passage covers 23 T cell receptor beta chains from one sample sequenced in a study of T cell responses to AZD1222 COVID-19 vaccine (dated by TCRdb to about 2021). Library generation was performed with the immunoSEQ multiplex PCR assay. Here the immuneACCESS table is served through TCRdb, limited to in-frame sequences with V and J called. Missing clones are a known gap in these copies; in checked studies unresolved V genes cover under half, and the rest lacks a known reason. The sample table holds 150,000 to 180,000 clones, of which about 87% were seen once. The ten largest make up around 2.9% of the sample. In the paper's terms, the time point label means: baseline before first vaccination. Source: peripheral blood, taken on day 0 of AZD1222 vaccination. The receptors were sampled from an adult in good health.

This chain uses TRBV7-8 with TRBJ2-2, with 10 bases aligning to TRBD1. CDR1 is SGHVS, CDR2 FQNEAQ, per germline. The CDR3 is 15 amino acids. J gave up 4 bases and V 5 bases, and 4 bases lay outside the gene matches. The CDR3 is CASSPGQGTTGELFF. DNA for the CDR3: TGTGCCAGCAGCCCGGGACAGGGGACCACCGGGGAGCTGTTTTTT.

The chain carries TRBV7-9 and TRBJ2-3, with 10 nucleotides matching TRBD2. The CDR3 runs to 15 residues. Germline trimming cut 7 bases from V and 8 bases from J; bases unmatched to any gene: 12. Per germline, CDR1 SEHNR and CDR2 FQNEAQ (reference sequence). The CDR3 here is CASNQRASGGGTQYF. CDR3 bases: TGTGCCAGCAATCAACGGGCTAGCGGGGGAGGTACGCAGTATTTT.

This chain connects TRBV19 to TRBJ2-7; D perhaps matches TRBD2 (6 bases). CDR1 LNHDA and CDR2 SQIVND come from the germline V gene (reference sequence). The CDR3 has 14 amino acids. Trimming took 6 bases from V and 2 from J, leaving 14 bases between them. DNA for the CDR3: TGTGCCAGTAGGGAGGGGCGAGGGACCTACGAGCAGTACTTC. Its protein is CASREGRGTYEQYF.

The chain recombines TRBV19 with TRBJ2-7; a weak D match, TRBD1 (6 bases). Germline loops: CDR1 LNHDA, CDR2 SQIVND (reference sequence). The V gene lost 3 bases and the J gene lost 0 bases, with 21 bases spanning the gap. CDR3 length: 18 residues. The CDR3 is CASSIRVGPNRVSYEQYF. As DNA, the CDR3 is TGTGCCAGTAGTATCCGTGTGGGCCCAAACAGGGTCTCCTACGAGCAGTACTTC.

The CDR3 reads CASSQDGLRTEAFF. CDR3 in DNA: TGTGCCAGCAGCCAAGACGGGTTGCGCACTGAAGCTTTCTTT. The chain is built from TRBV3-1 (or the pseudogene TRBV3-2) and TRBJ1-1, with unresolved D. This CDR3 is built from 14 residues. V was shortened by 0 bases and J by 4 bases, with 9 bases between the two germline ends. From germline, CDR1 is LGHDT and CDR2 YNNKEL (reference sequence).

The rearrangement joins TRBV6-5 to TRBJ1-1; D not resolved. The germline V and J ends were trimmed by 5 bases and 1 base, with 8 bases remaining between them. This CDR3 is 13 amino acids long. The germline V gene encodes CDR1 MNHEY and CDR2 SVGAGI. In nucleotides, the CDR3 is TGTGCCAGCAGTCCGGGGTGGAACACTGAAGCTTTCTTT. The encoded protein is CASSPGWNTEAFF.

The rearrangement joins TRBV13 to TRBJ1-6, with 7 bases lining up with TRBD1. This CDR3 spans 14 amino acids. Germline V lookup: CDR1 PRHDT, CDR2 FYEKMQ (reference sequence). V gave up 3 bases and J gave up 6 bases; unmatched junction bases: 2. CDR3 sequence reads: CASSFNRGNSPLHF. The DNA for the CDR3 is TGTGCCAGCAGCTTCAACAGGGGTAATTCACCCCTCCACTTT.

The genes are TRBV6-1 and TRBJ2-5; D unresolved. This CDR3 is 17 amino acids long. The V and J ends lost 1 base and 4 bases respectively, with 19 bases between them. Germline lookup yields CDR1 MNHNS and CDR2 SASEGT. This CDR3 reads CASSEGWSRKERETQYF. Here the CDR3 DNA reads TGTGCCAGCAGTGAAGGTTGGAGCAGGAAGGAACGAGAGACCCAGTACTTC.

The sample holds one count of this clone. This chain uses TRBV19 with TRBJ2-7, with 10 bases identical to TRBD1. CDR1 is LNHDA and CDR2 is SQIVND in the germline V gene (reference sequence). The V and J ends lost 6 bases and 3 bases, in that order; junction bases with no gene match: 5. The CDR3 totals 14 residues. The CDR3 spells CASSGGQGRYEQYF. DNA of the CDR3: TGTGCCAGTAGCGGGGGACAGGGGCGCTACGAGCAGTACTTC.

This chain uses TRBV6-5 with TRBJ1-3, with D unresolved. Trimming removed 0 bases at V and 1 base at J, with 10 bases between. This CDR3 has 16 residues. Germline V gives CDR1 MNHEY, CDR2 SVGAGI. The CDR3, as DNA: TGTGCCAGCAGTTACTCGAGCATGGCTTCTGGAAACACCATATATTTT. Its protein product is CASSYSSMASGNTIYF.

This clone appeared a few times. The rearrangement uses TRBV6-5 and TRBJ1-1; D remains ambiguous. The CDR3 is 12 residues long. From germline, CDR1 is MNHEY and CDR2 SVGAGI. Between the trimmed V and J ends, which lost 7 bases and 2 bases, there was a span of 8 bases. The DNA of the CDR3 is TGTGCCAGCAAGGTATTCAACACTGAAGCTTTCTTT. Protein: CASKVFNTEAFF.

This clone was seen more than once but under ten times. The genes are TRBV7-2 and TRBJ2-7; TRBD1 is a possible D gene (5 bases). Trimming removed 3 bases from V and 3 bases from J, with 9 bases in between. CDR1 is SGHTA and CDR2 is FQGNSA in the germline V gene. This CDR3 comprises 13 residues. CDR3 protein: CASSFLTDYEQYF. The CDR3 bases are TGTGCCAGCAGCTTTTTGACAGACTACGAGCAGTACTTC.

The genes are TRBV2 and TRBJ1-2; unclear D gene. Trimming stripped 0 bases from V and 7 bases from J, with 12 bases between. The germline gives CDR1 SNHLY, CDR2 FYNNEI. CDR3 length equals 14 residues. CDR3 nucleotide sequence: TGTGCCAGCAGTGAAGCAGCCAGCGTCGGTGGCTACACCTTC. It specifies CASSEAASVGGYTF.

The V call is TRBV11-3, the J call TRBJ2-1, with D perhaps TRBD1 (5 bases). V gave up 5 bases and J gave up 4 bases, with 12 bases separating them. Germline CDR1 SGHNT, CDR2 YENEEA. The CDR3 totals 14 residues. CDR3 sequence reads: CASSKDIVYNEQFF. The CDR3 DNA is TGTGCCAGCAGCAAGGACATCGTTTACAATGAGCAGTTCTTC.

The chain couples TRBV19 to TRBJ1-3; D unclear. Trimming took off 5 bases at V and 3 bases at J, with 20 bases between the two ends. From germline, CDR1 is LNHDA and CDR2 SQIVND (reference sequence). The length of the CDR3 is 17 residues. The CDR3 DNA reads as TGTGCCAGTAGTCCCGGAAGGACCAGGATCTATGGAAACACCATATATTTT. Amino acids: CASSPGRTRIYGNTIYF.

J is TRBJ2-7 and V is TRBV7-9, with a weak D call TRBD1 (6 bases). Trimming cost V 5 bases and J 4 bases, with 9 bases left between them. Germline lookup yields CDR1 SEHNR and CDR2 FQNEAQ (reference sequence). CDR3 length: 12 residues. The CDR3 loop reads CASSPTGYEQYF. The CDR3 DNA follows: TGTGCCAGCAGCCCTACAGGGTACGAGCAGTACTTC.

The V gene is TRBV11-2, the J gene TRBJ1-1; D remains ambiguous. This CDR3 region has 12 residues. Between the trimmed V and J ends, which lost 4 bases and 9 bases, there was a span of 12 bases. CDR1 is SGHAT, CDR2 FQNNGV, per germline. This CDR3 reads CASSSPLLQAFF. The CDR3 coding sequence is TGTGCCAGCAGCTCTCCCCTGCTTCAAGCTTTCTTT.

The gene calls are TRBV4-2 and TRBJ2-7; D tentatively fits TRBD1 or TRBD2 (6 bases each). CDR3 size: 15 residues. V dropped 1 base and J dropped 3 bases, with 13 bases sitting between them. Germline values: CDR1 LGHNA, CDR2 YNFKEQ. CDR3 loop: CASSQAPGADYEQYF. The CDR3 nucleotides read TGTGCCAGCAGCCAAGCCCCGGGGGCAGACTACGAGCAGTACTTC.

The V and J genes are TRBV19 and TRBJ2-5, with D hard to call. Germline V gene data show CDR1 as LNHDA and CDR2 as SQIVND (reference sequence). This CDR3 is built from 13 residues. V was shortened by 6 bases and J by 1 base, with 9 bases between the two germline ends. The CDR3 coding sequence is TGTGCCAGTAGGTCTAGGACCCAAGAGACCCAGTACTTC. Residues: CASRSRTQETQYF.

This rearrangement joins TRBV19 to TRBJ1-4; D uncertain. The CDR3 covers 14 residues. Germline lookup yields CDR1 LNHDA and CDR2 SQIVND (reference sequence). The V end was cut by 5 bases, the J end by 2 bases, with 9 bases between. This CDR3 is CASSPRETNEKLFF. CDR3 bases: TGTGCCAGTAGTCCCCGAGAGACTAATGAAAAACTGTTTTTT.

This clone was recorded only once. The V gene is TRBV3-1 (or the pseudogene TRBV3-2), the J gene TRBJ2-7; D possibly matches TRBD1 or TRBD2 (6 bases each). Looked up from germline, CDR1 is LGHDT and CDR2 is YNNKEL (reference sequence). The V and J ends lost 0 bases and 7 bases respectively, with 10 bases between them. The CDR3 is made up of 13 amino acids. In DNA, the CDR3 is TGTGCCAGCAGCCAAGAGGGGGGCGGAGAGCAGTACTTC. It is translated as CASSQEGGGEQYF.

The chain has TRBV6-1 and TRBJ2-5, with a weak D call TRBD2 (7 bases). The CDR3 totals 15 residues. Trimming removed 3 bases from V and 4 bases from J, with 15 bases in between. Germline CDR1 is MNHNS and CDR2 is SASEGT. The chain's CDR3 is CASSDRRGGRETQYF. For the CDR3, the DNA is TGTGCCAGCAGTGATCGGAGGGGGGGCCGAGAGACCCAGTACTTC.

On this clone: This sample includes further DNA sequences coding for the same CDR3. V usage is TRBV6-5 and J usage is TRBJ1-5, with D maybe TRBD1 (5 bases). Per the germline V gene, CDR1 is MNHEY and CDR2 is SVGAGI. The ends were cut back, 8 bases at V and 4 bases at J, with 12 bases in the middle. This CDR3 has 13 residues. In nucleotides, the CDR3 is TGTGCCAGCCGGGGCGGGGGTAATCAGCCCCAGCATTTT. It is translated as CASRGGGNQPQHF.